These 7 T cell receptor beta chains share one sample of origin, sequenced in a study of blood T cell repertoires in COVID-19. Measured with immunoSEQ multiplex PCR; TCRdb has only the in-frame clones, and not every one. The sample gives about 260,000 clones, 85% to 90% of which show up once; over 0.75% is in the top ten. The source material was PBMCs or T cells enriched from blood (not recorded which). The receptors originated from a middle-aged man who had been exposed to COVID-19.

V is TRBV24-1 and J is TRBJ2-3; TRBD1 is a possible D gene (5 bases). The CDR3 totals 16 residues. Germline loops: CDR1 KGHDR, CDR2 SFDVKD. V was pared by 4 bases and J by 4 bases, with 17 bases between. CDR3 DNA sequence: TGTGCCACCAGTGACCCAGGGATTGCGGCACCAGATACGCAGTATTTT. As protein: CATSDPGIAAPDTQYF.

This rearrangement joins TRBV19 to TRBJ1-1; 9 bases match TRBD1. Looked up from germline, CDR1 is LNHDA and CDR2 is SQIVND (reference sequence). This CDR3 has 16 amino acids. J was trimmed by 0 bases and V by 5 bases; bases with no gene match: 7. The DNA of the CDR3 is TGTGCCAGTAGTTGGGGACAGGGAGAACTGAACACTGAAGCTTTCTTT. Translating it yields CASSWGQGELNTEAFF.

The genes are TRBV21-1 and TRBJ2-1; TRBD1 is the table's D call and was not checked against the DNA. TRBV21-1 is designated a pseudogene. This CDR3 comprises 19 residues. CDR3 bases: TGTGCCAGCAGCAAGCCCAAGGGGGAAGCGCGGGTCCCCTACAATGAGCAGTTCTTC. It translates to CASSKPKGEARVPYNEQFF.

The V call is TRBV6-6, the J call TRBJ2-7, with no clear D. The CDR3 spans 14 residues. The germline CDR1 and CDR2 sequences are MNHNY and SVGAGI (reference sequence). Trimming shortened V by 4 bases and J by 3 bases, and 13 bases separated the two germline ends. DNA for the CDR3: TGTGCCAGCAGTTCCGAGGAGATAAACTACGAGCAGTACGTC. It is translated as CASSSEEINYEQYV.

The rearrangement uses TRBV4-1 and TRBJ1-5, with D possibly TRBD1 on 5 matching bases. The V and J ends lost 3 bases and 6 bases respectively, with 27 bases between them. The CDR3 is made up of 19 amino acids. Germline CDR1 and CDR2: MGHRA and YSYEKL. The CDR3 DNA is TGCGCCAGCAGCCACCCTGCGACTCCCCCGCGGACAAGAGGTCAGCCCCAGCATTTT. This encodes CASSHPATPPRTRGQPQHF.

This chain joins TRBV19 and TRBJ1-6; D not resolved. The germline V and J ends were trimmed by 7 bases and 8 bases, with 15 bases remaining between them. Germline V gene data show CDR1 as LNHDA and CDR2 as SQIVND (reference sequence). This CDR3 has 14 amino acids. The CDR3, as DNA: TGTGCCAGTAATAGTATGGGCTGGGATTCACCCCTCCACTTT. Translating it yields CASNSMGWDSPLHF.

This clone was seen once. The rearrangement joins TRBV11-3 to TRBJ2-3; 9 positions agree with TRBD2. Germline CDR1 reads SGHNT; CDR2 reads YENEEA. The CDR3 is made up of 16 amino acids. The V gene end was trimmed by 0 bases and the J gene end by 2 bases; junction bases not matched to a gene: 3. CDR3 sequence reads: CASSLDSSGATDTQYF. The CDR3 DNA sequence: TGTGCCAGCAGCTTAGACTCTAGCGGGGCCACAGATACGCAGTATTTT.